The clone carrying this TCR beta chain was seen a few times. Its specificity is unknown. This specimen comes from a study of T cell repertoires in cytomegalovirus infection. Study information: Evidence of both CMV infection and a matching HLA type came from public TCR beta signatures.

The CDR3 has 15 amino acids. V dropped 3 bases and J dropped 4 bases, with 15 bases sitting between them. Per the germline V gene, CDR1 is SEHNR and CDR2 is FQNEAQ (reference sequence). Points from the study as a whole: CMV carriers with the relevant HLA were identified by cumulative public TCR beta family frequency. The ex vivo response was dominated by HLA-C-restricted CMV-specific TCR beta clonotypes.

One entry per CDR3 protein results from TCRdb running MiXCR on the reads. The sample lists roughly 250,000 distinct CDR3 sequences, 22% occurring once. V usage is TRBV7-9 and J usage is TRBJ2-5, with D hard to call. Material: CD8+ T cells from PBMCs. This receptor was identified in a human donor in good health (CMV status not recorded). Some clones in this sample may be carry-over from other donors' samples. CDR3 bases: TGTGCCAGCAGCTTCTCCCCGAGCCAAGGAGAGACCCAGTACTTC. It yields the protein CASSFSPSQGETQYF.